This T cell receptor (beta chain) was identified during a study of T cells of healthy individuals. The sample holds a few counts of this clonotype. CDR3 length equals 14 residues. Germline V gives CDR1 SQVTM, CDR2 ANQGSEA. Trimming cost V 2 bases and J 0 bases, with 9 bases left between them. TCRdb called the 5' RACE reads again in MiXCR, with one record for every CDR3 protein. Of about 100,000 distinct CDR3 sequences in the sample, 17% were seen once. The clonotype originates from a human donor in good health. The chain uses TRBV29-1 and TRBJ2-3, with a possible D match to TRBD1 (6 bases). The CDR3 loop is CSVERDTSTDTQYF. The CDR3 region has the DNA TGCAGCGTTGAAAGGGACACTAGCACAGATACGCAGTATTTT.